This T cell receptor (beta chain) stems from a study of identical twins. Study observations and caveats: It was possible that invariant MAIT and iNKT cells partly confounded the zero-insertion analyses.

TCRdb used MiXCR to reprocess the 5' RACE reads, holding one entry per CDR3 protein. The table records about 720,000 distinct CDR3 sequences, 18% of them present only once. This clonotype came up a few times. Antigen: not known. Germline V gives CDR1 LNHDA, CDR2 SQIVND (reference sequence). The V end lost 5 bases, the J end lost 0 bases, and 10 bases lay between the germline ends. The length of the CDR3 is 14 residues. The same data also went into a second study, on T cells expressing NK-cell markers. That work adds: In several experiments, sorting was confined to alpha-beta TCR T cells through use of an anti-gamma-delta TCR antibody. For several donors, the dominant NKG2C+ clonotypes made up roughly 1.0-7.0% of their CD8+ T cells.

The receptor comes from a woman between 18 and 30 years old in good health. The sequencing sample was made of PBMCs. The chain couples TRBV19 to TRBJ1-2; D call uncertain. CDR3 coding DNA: TGTGCCAGTAGTTTCCGGACGGCTAACTATGGCTACACCTTC. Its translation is CASSFRTANYGYTF.